The rows below give T cell receptor beta chains drawn from one sample of a study of blood T cell repertoires in COVID-19. Clones were read by immunoSEQ multiplex PCR, and TCRdb kept only the in-frame ones, dropping some. The table includes 150,000 to 250,000 clones, roughly four fifths detected once. Sequencing was done on a sample of PBMCs or T cells enriched from blood (not recorded which). The receptors originated from a man between 35 and 55 years old who had recovered from COVID-19. Both conserved end residues are part of each CDR3. D genes are given only for firm matches. Clone sizes are given selectively: once, few, many, or a class where the clone is expanded.

clone_size: .
v_call: TRBV10-3
j_call: TRBJ2-5
d_call: TRBD2
cdr3_aa: CAIRGPSGQETQYF
cdr3_nt: TGTGCCATCAGGGGTCCTAGCGGACAAGAGACCCAGTACTTC

clone_size: .
v_call: TRBV9
j_call: TRBJ1-1
d_call: .
cdr3_aa: CASSVGTRGTEAFF
cdr3_nt: TGTGCCAGCAGCGTAGGAACAAGGGGGACTGAAGCTTTCTTT

clone_size: .
v_call: TRBV28
j_call: TRBJ2-7
d_call: TRBD2
cdr3_aa: CASSLSRTSGSYEQYF
cdr3_nt: TGTGCCAGCAGTTTATCTAGGACTAGCGGCTCCTACGAGCAGTACTTC

clone_size: .
v_call: TRBV29-1
j_call: TRBJ2-1
d_call: .
cdr3_aa: CSVEGVKGEAPTSSYNEQFF
cdr3_nt: TGCAGCGTTGAAGGAGTAAAAGGAGAGGCTCCCACCTCCTCCTACAATGAGCAGTTCTTC

clone_size: .
v_call: TRBV7-2
j_call: TRBJ1-1
d_call: .
cdr3_aa: CASSSITPGTEAFF
cdr3_nt: TGTGCCAGCAGCTCAATAACGCCAGGGACTGAAGCTTTCTTT

clone_size: .
v_call: TRBV4-1
j_call: TRBJ1-1
d_call: TRBD1
cdr3_aa: CASSQGQGSSTEAFF
cdr3_nt: TGCGCCAGCAGCCAAGGACAGGGGTCGAGCACTGAAGCTTTCTTT

clone_size: few
v_call: TRBV29-1
j_call: TRBJ1-3
d_call: TRBD1
cdr3_aa: CSVSGQGVTIYF
cdr3_nt: TGCAGCGTTTCCGGACAGGGCGTCACCATATATTTT

clone_size: few
v_call: TRBV28
j_call: TRBJ1-1
d_call: .
cdr3_aa: CASSYGGAMNTEAFF
cdr3_nt: TGTGCCAGCAGCTACGGTGGGGCGATGAACACTGAAGCTTTCTTT

clone_size: .
v_call: TRBV7-9
j_call: TRBJ2-1
d_call: TRBD2
cdr3_aa: CASRPSGRAVNEQFF
cdr3_nt: TGTGCCAGCCGCCCTAGCGGGAGGGCAGTTAATGAGCAGTTCTTC

clone_size: .
v_call: TRBV29-1
j_call: TRBJ2-7
d_call: .
cdr3_aa: CSVGETSYEQYF
cdr3_nt: TGCAGCGTTGGGGAGACTTCCTACGAGCAGTACTTC